These 13 T cell receptor beta chains came from one sample sequenced in a study of shared clonotypes between healthy human individuals. Profiling relied on immunoSEQ multiplex PCR, and the TCRdb table lists in-frame clones only, not all of them. The sample consists of over 850,000 clones, about four fifths of them appearing once. The specimen sequenced was memory CD4+ T cells from PBMCs. The subset here: CD45RA-negative fraction. Receptors originate from a man in his late teens or twenties in good health. Some clones in this sample may be carry-over from other donors' samples.

This clone occurred once. The chain has TRBV7-9 and TRBJ2-7; 8 bases are a match to TRBD1. The CDR3 is 18 residues long. Trimming cost V 1 base and J 5 bases; bases outside gene matches: 16. CDR1 is SEHNR and CDR2 is FQNEAQ in the germline V gene (reference sequence). CDR3 DNA: TGTGCCAGCAGCTTAGGGACTGGTAGGACAGGGCGGAGGGACGAGCAGTACTTC. Translation gives CASSLGTGRTGRRDEQYF.

This chain connects TRBV9 to TRBJ1-3; D is unclear. Germline V gene lookup returns CDR1 SGDLS and CDR2 YYNGEE. The V end lost 0 bases, the J end lost 0 bases, and 10 bases lay between the germline ends. This CDR3 is 16 amino acids long. The CDR3 sequence is CASSVAFYPSGNTIYF. The CDR3 DNA reads as TGTGCCAGCAGCGTAGCTTTCTACCCCTCTGGAAACACCATATATTTT. The variable domain in full, completed from reference TRBV9 and TRBJ1-3, reads DSGVTQTPKHLITATGQRVTLRCSPRSGDLSVYWYQQSLDQGLQFLIQYYNGEERAKGNILERFSAQQFPDLHSELNLSSLELGDSALYFCASSVAFYPSGNTIYFGEGSWLTVV.

The chain is built from TRBV28 and TRBJ1-1; 7 bases are shared with TRBD1. Germline CDR1 is MDHEN and CDR2 is SYDVKM. V was pared by 1 base and J by 7 bases, with 0 bases of the junction left unmatched. This CDR3 is 12 amino acids long. CDR3 sequence: CASSLYRGEAFF. CDR3 coding DNA: TGTGCCAGCAGTTTATACAGGGGTGAAGCTTTCTTT.

The J gene is TRBJ2-7, the V gene TRBV28; D ambiguous. CDR1 is MDHEN and CDR2 is SYDVKM in the germline V gene. V was trimmed by 2 bases and J by 0 bases, leaving 14 bases between them. The CDR3 extends over 16 amino acids. The CDR3 protein is CASSLTSRYSSYEQYF. CDR3 bases: TGTGCCAGCAGTTTAACGTCCCGTTACAGCTCCTACGAGCAGTACTTC.

This clone was detected once. V gene TRBV19 combines with J gene TRBJ1-5, with D possibly TRBD1 on 6 matching bases. With 3 bases removed from V and 1 base from J, the gap between germline ends came to 16 bases. The CDR3 spans 17 residues. CDR1 LNHDA and CDR2 SQIVND come from the germline V gene (reference sequence). The CDR3 coding sequence is TGTGCCAGTAGTATTGACGGGGGCGCGATGAGCAATCAGCCCCAGCATTTT. Its translation is CASSIDGGAMSNQPQHF.

CDR3 loop: CASSPLPGTLNTEAFF. The CDR3 DNA reads as TGTGCCAGCAGTCCCCTCCCCGGGACCCTGAACACTGAAGCTTTCTTT. The rearrangement uses TRBV2 and TRBJ1-1; TRBD1 is a possible D gene (5 bases). Germline CDR1 SNHLY, CDR2 FYNNEI. The CDR3 totals 16 residues. Trimming removed 5 bases from V and 0 bases from J, with 16 bases in between. Full variable domain (rest looked up from reference TRBV2 and TRBJ1-1): EPEVTQTPSHQVTQMGQEVILRCVPISNHLYFYWYRQILGQKVEFLVSFYNNEISEKSEIFDDQFSVERPDGSNFTLKIRSTKLEDSAMYFCASSPLPGTLNTEAFFGQGTRLTVV.

V gene TRBV5-5 combines with J gene TRBJ2-7; TRBD1 aligns across 9 bases. Germline V lookup: CDR1 SGHKS, CDR2 YYEKEE (reference sequence). With 4 bases clipped from V and 2 bases from J, the junction kept 7 bases outside the gene matches. The CDR3 covers 15 residues. For the CDR3, the DNA is TGTGCCAGCAGCCTCCTTAGGGACAGGGCCTACGAGCAGTACTTC. Translation gives CASSLLRDRAYEQYF.

The V call is TRBV28, the J call TRBJ2-1, with D maybe TRBD2 (5 bases). There are 16 residues in the CDR3. The germline V and J ends were trimmed by 6 bases and 0 bases, with 15 bases remaining between them. Per the germline V gene, CDR1 is MDHEN and CDR2 is SYDVKM. Written as DNA, the CDR3 is TGTGCCAGCAGGGGGAGTCGCGCAAGCTCCTACAATGAGCAGTTCTTC. Translating gives CASRGSRASSYNEQFF. Using reference TRBV28 and TRBJ2-1 for the parts outside the CDR3, the full variable domain is DVKVTQSSRYLVKRTGEKVFLECVQDMDHENMFWYRQDPGLGLRLIYFSYDVKMKEKGDIPEGYSVSREKKERFSLILESASTNQTSMYLCASRGSRASSYNEQFFGPGTRLTVL.

This clone was picked up many times. The sample has other DNA sequences that encode this CDR3 too. The V gene is TRBV25-1, the J gene TRBJ2-1; 8 nucleotides match TRBD2. Germline lookup yields CDR1 MGHDK and CDR2 SYGVNS. With 2 bases clipped from V and 4 bases from J, the junction kept 4 bases outside the gene matches. This CDR3 spans 15 amino acids. The CDR3 sequence is CASSEGTGGYNEQFF. CDR3 bases: TGTGCCAGCAGTGAAGGGACGGGAGGGTACAATGAGCAGTTCTTC.

The chain carries TRBV9 and TRBJ2-5; a possible D gene is TRBD2 (5 bases). Looked up from germline, CDR1 is SGDLS and CDR2 is YYNGEE. The CDR3 spans 14 residues. Trimming removed 1 base from V and 5 bases from J, with 12 bases in between. CDR3 coding DNA: TGTGCCAGCAGCGTAACAGCGGTCCGGGAGACCCAGTACTTC. Translated: CASSVTAVRETQYF. Full variable domain (outside the CDR3, taken from reference TRBV9 and TRBJ2-5): DSGVTQTPKHLITATGQRVTLRCSPRSGDLSVYWYQQSLDQGLQFLIQYYNGEERAKGNILERFSAQQFPDLHSELNLSSLELGDSALYFCASSVTAVRETQYFGPGTRLLVL.

The J gene is TRBJ2-1, the V gene TRBV2, with TRBD2 matching 11 bases. From germline, CDR1 is SNHLY and CDR2 FYNNEI. The V segment lost 10 bases and the J segment 9 bases; nucleotides outside the gene matches: 14. The CDR3 extends over 15 amino acids. The CDR3 reads CATQIAGGQGFEQFF. For the CDR3, the DNA is TGTGCCACCCAAATAGCGGGAGGGCAGGGATTTGAGCAGTTCTTC.

Turning to this clone: This CDR3 is also generated by other DNA sequences in the sample. The chain links TRBV7-3 to TRBJ2-1; D uncertain. There are 13 residues in the CDR3. The germline CDR1 and CDR2 sequences are SGHTA and FQGTGA. V was trimmed by 4 bases and J by 0 bases, leaving 4 bases between them. The chain's CDR3 is CASSSSSYNEQFF. CDR3 coding DNA: TGTGCCAGCAGCTCCTCCTCCTACAATGAGCAGTTCTTC.

The rearrangement uses TRBV4-1 and TRBJ2-1, with D uncertain. The germline V gene encodes CDR1 MGHRA and CDR2 YSYEKL. Trimming took off 5 bases at V and 0 bases at J, with 8 bases between the two ends. CDR3 length: 14 amino acids. The CDR3 DNA reads TGCGCCAGCAGCACGGAGAGCTCCTACAATGAGCAGTTCTTC. It codes for CASSTESSYNEQFF.